The clone carrying this T cell receptor (beta chain) has only a few counts. Its target is not known. This sample was taken from a study of cytomegalovirus exposure and HLA in healthy donors. Donors were drawn from the approximately 110-subject validation cohort, separate from the approximately 700-subject first cohort. Sequenced by immunoSEQ multiplex PCR; TCRdb stores in-frame clones only, minus some. The sample lists 150,000 to 200,000 clones, 85% occurring once. The CDR3 spans 15 residues. V lost 5 bases, J lost 3 bases, and 17 bases lay in between. Germline CDR1 reads SGHTA; CDR2 reads FQGTGA. Study findings and constraints: The tendency of first-cohort TCR clusters to co-occur in the 120 validation repertoires was the finding of a later analysis. Despite most TCR sequences being rare, some public TCRs occurred in many donors. Specificity for CMV antigens was confirmed in vitro for three of the CMV-associated chains.

The chain couples TRBV7-3 to TRBJ2-7; a possible D gene is TRBD2 (7 bases). The clonotype comes from a young man in good health and CMV-seropositive. Sequences were obtained from PBMCs. The CDR3 nucleotides are TGTGCCAGCAGCCCTAACGCGGGGGCTGTCTACGAGCAGTACTTC. It encodes CASSPNAGAVYEQYF. Filled out from reference TRBV7-3 and TRBJ2-7, the complete variable domain reads GAGVSQTPSNKVTEKGKYVELRCDPISGHTALYWYRQSLGQGPEFLIYFQGTGAADDSGLPNDRFFAVRPEGSVSTLKIQRTERGDSAVYLCASSPNAGAVYEQYFGPGTRLTVT.